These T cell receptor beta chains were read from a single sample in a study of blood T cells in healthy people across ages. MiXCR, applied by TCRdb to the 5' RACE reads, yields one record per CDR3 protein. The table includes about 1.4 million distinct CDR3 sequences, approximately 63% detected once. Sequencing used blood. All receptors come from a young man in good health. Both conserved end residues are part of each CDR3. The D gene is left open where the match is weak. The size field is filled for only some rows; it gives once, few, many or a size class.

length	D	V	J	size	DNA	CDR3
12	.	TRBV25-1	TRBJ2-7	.	TGTGCCAGCGAGGTGGGTTCTGCCGAGCAGTACTTC	CASEVGSAEQYF
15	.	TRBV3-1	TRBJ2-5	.	TGTGCCAGCAGCCACGGTACAGGGTCAGGAAAGACCCAGTACTTC	CASSHGTGSGKTQYF
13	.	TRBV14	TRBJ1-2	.	TGTGCCAGCAGCCAAGATCCGGTGCGCGGCTACACCTTC	CASSQDPVRGYTF
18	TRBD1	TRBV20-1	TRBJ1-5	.	TGCAGTGCTAGAGGGAGATACAGGGGGCGTTTAGGCAATCAGCCCCAGCATTTT	CSARGRYRGRLGNQPQHF
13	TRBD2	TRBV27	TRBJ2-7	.	TGTGCCAGTGCTAGCGGGGGTCCCTACGAGCAGTACTTC	CASASGGPYEQYF
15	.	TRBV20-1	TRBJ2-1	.	TGCAGTGCTAGAGATCGGGGACTCGAGATCCGTGAGCAGTTCTTC	CSARDRGLEIREQFF
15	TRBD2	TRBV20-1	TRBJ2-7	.	TGCAGTGCTAGAGGCCCCGGACTAGGGTCCTACGAGCAGTACTTC	CSARGPGLGSYEQYF
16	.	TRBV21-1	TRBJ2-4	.	TGTGCCAGCAGCCAAGCAGGGGGCAGAGCCAAAAACATTCAGTACTTC	CASSQAGGRAKNIQYF
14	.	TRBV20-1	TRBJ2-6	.	TGCAGTGCGCCGTATCTCTCTGGGGCCAACGTCCTGACTTTC	CSAPYLSGANVLTF
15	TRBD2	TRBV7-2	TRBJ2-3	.	TGTGCCAGCAGTTTAGTGGCGGGGGGACCAGATACGCAGTATTTT	CASSLVAGGPDTQYF
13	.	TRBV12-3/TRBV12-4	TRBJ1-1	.	TGTGCCAGCAGTCAAAAGGAAGATCTCGAAGCTTTCTTT	CASSQKEDLEAFF
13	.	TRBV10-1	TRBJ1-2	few	TGCGCCAGCAGTGAGAAGGGGCCTGATGGCTACACCTTC	CASSEKGPDGYTF
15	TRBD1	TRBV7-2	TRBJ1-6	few	TGTGCCAGCAGCTTAAAGACAGGGGGCGATTCACCCCTCCACTTT	CASSLKTGGDSPLHF
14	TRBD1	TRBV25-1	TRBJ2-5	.	TGTGCCAGCAGTTTACAGGGGCTGGACGAGACCCAGTACTTC	CASSLQGLDETQYF
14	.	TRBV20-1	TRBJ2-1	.	TGCAGTGCTAGATCCCAGGATTCCTACAATGAGCAGTTCTTC	CSARSQDSYNEQFF
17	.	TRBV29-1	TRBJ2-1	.	TGCAGCGTTGACGGGCCGCTAGGGGAGTTATGGATTGGGGAGCAGTTCTTC	CSVDGPLGELWIGEQFF
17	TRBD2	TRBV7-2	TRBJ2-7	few	TGTGCCAGCAGCTTAAGAGTGGCTAGCGGGTCATCCTACGAGCAGTACTTC	CASSLRVASGSSYEQYF
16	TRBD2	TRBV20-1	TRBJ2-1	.	TGCAGTGCTAGAGGCTTAACTAGCGGGACCTACAATGAGCAGTTCTTC	CSARGLTSGTYNEQFF
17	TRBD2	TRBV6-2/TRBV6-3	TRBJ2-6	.	TGTGCCAGCACTTCCCGGACTAGATCGACTGGGGCCAACGTCCTGACTTTC	CASTSRTRSTGANVLTF
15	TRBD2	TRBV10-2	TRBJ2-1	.	TGCGCCAGCAGTGAGATAGCGGGCTCCTACAATGAGCAGTTCTTC	CASSEIAGSYNEQFF
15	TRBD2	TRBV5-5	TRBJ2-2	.	TGTGCCAGCAGCCAGACTAGCCAAAACACCGGGGAGCTGTTTTTT	CASSQTSQNTGELFF
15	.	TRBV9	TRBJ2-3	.	TGTGCCAGCAGCGTATTCCCTGAGGGCACAGATACGCAGTATTTT	CASSVFPEGTDTQYF
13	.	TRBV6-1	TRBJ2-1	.	TGTGCCAGCAGTGCGGCTCGGTACAATGAGCAGTTCTTC	CASSAARYNEQFF
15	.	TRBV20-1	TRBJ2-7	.	TGCAGTGCCGAGGAGCCAGGAATAAACTCCTACGAGCAGTACTTC	CSAEEPGINSYEQYF
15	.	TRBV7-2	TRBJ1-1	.	TGTGCCAGCAGCTATAGTGGGGGAGGGGGCACTGAAGCTTTCTTT	CASSYSGGGGTEAFF
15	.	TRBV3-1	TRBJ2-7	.	TGTGCCAGCAGCCCCGAGCGGGCCAGCTCCTACGAGCAGTACTTC	CASSPERASSYEQYF
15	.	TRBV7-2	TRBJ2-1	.	TGTGCCAGCAGCCCCCAGGTAAAGTTAAACAATGAGCAGTTCTTC	CASSPQVKLNNEQFF
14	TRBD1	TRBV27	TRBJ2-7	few	TGTGCCAGCAGCGTTCCGGGACAGGGGGCCCCAAAGTACTTC	CASSVPGQGAPKYF
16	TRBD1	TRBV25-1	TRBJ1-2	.	TGTGCCAGCAGTGAGTCAGGGGGCCGGCGAGTTGGGGGCTACACCTTC	CASSESGGRRVGGYTF
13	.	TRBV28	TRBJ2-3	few	TGTGCCAGCAGAGAACTAGCTTTTGACACGCAGTATTTT	CASRELAFDTQYF
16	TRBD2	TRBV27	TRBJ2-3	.	TGTGCCAGCAGTTTAGTTACTAGCGGGGGTACAGATACGCAGTATTTT	CASSLVTSGGTDTQYF
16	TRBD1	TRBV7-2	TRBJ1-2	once	TGTGCCAGCAGCACCACCAAGACAGGGAACTTCTATGGCTACACCTTC	CASSTTKTGNFYGYTF
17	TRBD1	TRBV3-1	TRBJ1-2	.	TGTGCCAGCAGCCAAGATACGAAGGAGACAGGGGTTTATGGCTACACCTTC	CASSQDTKETGVYGYTF
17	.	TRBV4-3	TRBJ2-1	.	TGCGCCAGCAGCCAAGATCTCCCGACGTTTAATTACAATGAGCAGTTCTTC	CASSQDLPTFNYNEQFF
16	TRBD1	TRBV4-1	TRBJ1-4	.	TGCGCCAGCAACTTAGAGGGGACAGGGATTAGGGAAAAACTGTTTTTT	CASNLEGTGIREKLFF
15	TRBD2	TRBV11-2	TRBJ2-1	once	TGTGCCAGCAGCCCCCGGGGAGGGGCGGACAATGAGCAGTTCTTC	CASSPRGGADNEQFF
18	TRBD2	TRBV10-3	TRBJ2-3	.	TGTGCCATCAGGGCTCCGGGACTAGCGGGTGGTGGTACAGATACGCAGTATTTT	CAIRAPGLAGGGTDTQYF
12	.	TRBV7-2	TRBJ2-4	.	TGTGCCAGCAGCTTCGACAGCAACATTCAGTACTTC	CASSFDSNIQYF
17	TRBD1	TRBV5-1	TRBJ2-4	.	TGCGCCAGCAGCCGCCGGACAGGGGCCCTAGCCAAAAACATTCAGTACTTC	CASSRRTGALAKNIQYF